Listed here is a single T cell receptor (beta chain). This sample stems from a study of T cell changes during pregnancy in multiple sclerosis. Using immunoSEQ multiplex PCR, the repertoire was profiled, and TCRdb retains in-frame clones only, with some absent. The table records 35,000 to 45,000 clones, 75% to 95% of them present only once. CDR3 length: 15 residues. Germline V gene sequence: CDR1 MNHEY, CDR2 SVGAGI. After removal of 6 bases from V and 2 bases from J, the junction contained 7 bases not matched to a gene. The sequences come from CD4+ T cells from peripheral blood mononuclear cells, collected after pregnancy. This chain uses TRBV6-5 with TRBJ2-7, with 10 bases lining up with TRBD1. The source of this sequence is a female donor in good health, enrolled as a control in a pregnancy study. Here the CDR3 DNA reads TGTGCCAGCAGCGCGTGGGACAGGGGTACCTACGAGCAGTACTTC. Protein: CASSAWDRGTYEQYF.